These T cell receptor beta chains were read from a single sample in a study of response to subunit inactivated influenza vaccine. In TCRdb, the RT-PCR reads were re-called with MiXCR into one record per CDR3 protein. The sample yields over 750,000 distinct CDR3 sequences, 21% seen once. Sequencing was performed on PBMCs from blood, taken 5 to 6 days after vaccination. These receptor sequences come from a man over 45 who received an inactivated influenza vaccine. The CDR3 runs from the conserved cysteine through the conserved F or W. A D gene is named only where the DNA matches it firmly. Where a row states a size, it is once, few, many or the class of an expanded clone; other rows omit it.

length: 16; V: TRBV7-9; J: TRBJ2-3; size: few; D: NA; CDR3: CASSLATFPSTDTQYF; DNA: TGTGCCAGCAGCTTAGCGACCTTCCCTAGCACAGATACGCAGTATTTT
length: 15; V: TRBV20-1; J: TRBJ1-1; size: NA; D: NA; CDR3: CSARMIGAWGTEAFF; DNA: TGCAGTGCTAGGATGATTGGGGCTTGGGGCACTGAAGCTTTCTTT
length: 13; V: TRBV12-3/TRBV12-4; J: TRBJ2-1; size: many; D: NA; CDR3: CASSLGGDGEQFF; DNA: TGTGCCAGCAGTTTAGGGGGAGACGGTGAGCAGTTCTTC
length: 15; V: TRBV2; J: TRBJ2-2; size: few; D: NA; CDR3: CASSPVPMNTGELFF; DNA: TGTGCCAGCAGTCCGGTCCCGATGAACACCGGGGAGCTGTTTTTT
length: 18; V: TRBV5-1; J: TRBJ2-3; size: few; D: TRBD2; CDR3: CASSLGLAGARFTDTQYF; DNA: TGCGCCAGCAGCTTGGGACTAGCGGGGGCCCGATTCACAGATACGCAGTATTTT
length: 16; V: TRBV9; J: TRBJ2-5; size: NA; D: TRBD2; CDR3: CASSVGTSDLRETQYF; DNA: TGTGCCAGCAGCGTTGGGACTAGCGATTTGCGTGAGACCCAGTACTTC
length: 11; V: TRBV28; J: TRBJ2-5; size: many; D: NA; CDR3: CASSGQETQYF; DNA: TGTGCCAGCAGCGGCCAAGAGACCCAGTACTTC
length: 15; V: TRBV3-1; J: TRBJ2-4; size: NA; D: NA; CDR3: CASTSTTLAKNIQYF; DNA: TGTGCCAGCACCTCGACGACCCTAGCCAAAAACATTCAGTACTTC
length: 15; V: TRBV28; J: TRBJ2-5; size: NA; D: TRBD1; CDR3: CASSSGQGALETQYF; DNA: TGTGCCAGCAGTTCCGGACAGGGGGCGCTGGAGACCCAGTACTTC
length: 17; V: TRBV24-1; J: TRBJ1-2; size: few; D: NA; CDR3: CATSDPGRGGANYGYTF; DNA: TGTGCCACCAGTGACCCCGGTAGGGGGGGAGCTAACTATGGCTACACCTTC
length: 12; V: TRBV10-3; J: TRBJ2-2; size: few; D: NA; CDR3: CAISVGTGELFF; DNA: TGTGCCATCAGTGTGGGCACCGGGGAGCTGTTTTTT
length: 15; V: TRBV9; J: TRBJ2-3; size: NA; D: NA; CDR3: CASSVGKHEADTQYF; DNA: TGTGCCAGCAGCGTAGGGAAGCATGAGGCAGATACGCAGTATTTT
length: 13; V: TRBV29-1; J: TRBJ2-7; size: NA; D: NA; CDR3: CSVEGGVGYEQYF; DNA: TGCAGCGTTGAAGGGGGTGTAGGCTACGAGCAGTACTTC
length: 17; V: TRBV9; J: TRBJ1-2; size: NA; D: NA; CDR3: CASSAGLGTGLNYGYTF; DNA: TGTGCCAGCAGCGCGGGACTTGGAACAGGGCTTAACTATGGCTACACCTTC
length: 12; V: TRBV27; J: TRBJ2-1; size: NA; D: NA; CDR3: CASSLYMGEQFF; DNA: TGTGCCAGCAGTTTATACATGGGTGAGCAGTTCTTC
length: 15; V: TRBV20-1; J: TRBJ1-5; size: NA; D: TRBD1; CDR3: CSAPTGGASNQPQHF; DNA: TGCAGTGCTCCAACAGGGGGCGCCAGCAATCAGCCCCAGCATTTT
length: 17; V: TRBV7-2; J: TRBJ2-1; size: NA; D: TRBD2; CDR3: CASSKSAGGPRVNEQFF; DNA: TGTGCCAGCAGCAAATCAGCGGGGGGGCCTAGGGTCAATGAGCAGTTCTTC
length: 14; V: TRBV29-1; J: TRBJ2-7; size: NA; D: NA; CDR3: CSVGTPEKTYEQYF; DNA: TGCAGCGTCGGGACTCCAGAAAAGACCTACGAGCAGTACTTC
length: 13; V: TRBV3-1; J: TRBJ2-7; size: NA; D: NA; CDR3: CASSQVSKGEQYF; DNA: TGTGCCAGCAGCCAAGTCAGTAAAGGCGAGCAGTACTTC
length: 15; V: TRBV5-1; J: TRBJ2-1; size: many; D: NA; CDR3: CASSSTTGSYNEQFF; DNA: TGCGCCAGCAGCTCGACGACCGGCTCCTACAATGAGCAGTTCTTC
length: 13; V: TRBV20-1; J: TRBJ1-2; size: NA; D: NA; CDR3: CSAPVAGVYGYTF; DNA: TGCAGTGCTCCCGTTGCGGGGGTCTATGGCTACACCTTC
length: 15; V: TRBV3-1; J: TRBJ2-2; size: NA; D: NA; CDR3: CASSQPGRNTGELFF; DNA: TGTGCCAGCAGCCAACCGGGACGGAACACCGGGGAGCTGTTTTTT
length: 15; V: TRBV14; J: TRBJ2-7; size: NA; D: NA; CDR3: CASSHPTAPLYEQYF; DNA: TGTGCCAGCAGCCACCCGACAGCCCCACTCTACGAGCAGTACTTC
length: 14; V: TRBV12-3/TRBV12-4; J: TRBJ2-2; size: many; D: NA; CDR3: CASSLDSNSGELFF; DNA: TGTGCCAGCAGCCTCGACTCCAACAGTGGGGAGCTGTTTTTT
length: 13; V: TRBV29-1; J: TRBJ2-7; size: few; D: TRBD1; CDR3: CSDQGAPMDEQYF; DNA: TGCAGCGACCAGGGGGCACCGATGGACGAGCAGTACTTC
length: 16; V: TRBV9; J: TRBJ2-3; size: NA; D: NA; CDR3: CASSVLGTTSTDTQYF; DNA: TGTGCCAGCAGCGTTCTCGGGACAACCAGCACAGATACGCAGTATTTT
length: 11; V: TRBV28; J: TRBJ2-7; size: NA; D: NA; CDR3: CASSTDREQYF; DNA: TGTGCCAGCAGTACCGACAGGGAGCAGTACTTC
length: 15; V: TRBV5-6; J: TRBJ2-3; size: NA; D: NA; CDR3: CASSLARGLPDTQYF; DNA: TGTGCCAGCAGCTTGGCCAGGGGACTACCAGATACGCAGTATTTT
length: 13; V: TRBV27; J: TRBJ2-7; size: NA; D: NA; CDR3: CASSLDLINEQYF; DNA: TGTGCCAGCAGTTTGGACCTTATAAACGAGCAGTACTTC
length: 16; V: TRBV4-2; J: TRBJ2-1; size: few; D: TRBD2; CDR3: CASSDIAGGAYNEQFF; DNA: TGTGCCAGCAGCGATATAGCGGGGGGTGCCTACAATGAGCAGTTCTTC
length: 12; V: TRBV7-8; J: TRBJ2-1; size: few; D: TRBD1; CDR3: CASSIGTGEQFF; DNA: TGTGCCAGCAGCATCGGGACAGGTGAGCAGTTCTTC
length: 14; V: TRBV12-3/TRBV12-4; J: TRBJ2-2; size: many; D: NA; CDR3: CASSFLEVTGELFF; DNA: TGTGCCAGCAGTTTCCTCGAGGTCACCGGGGAGCTGTTTTTT
length: 8; V: TRBV20-1; J: TRBJ1-1; size: NA; D: NA; CDR3: CTSTGPFF; DNA: TGCACCAGCACGGGACCTTTCTTT
length: 15; V: TRBV7-2; J: TRBJ1-2; size: NA; D: TRBD1; CDR3: CASSPGTGMAYGYTF; DNA: TGTGCCAGCAGCCCCGGGACAGGGATGGCCTATGGCTACACCTTC
length: 14; V: TRBV25-1; J: TRBJ2-3; size: few; D: NA; CDR3: CASSEYRETDTQYF; DNA: TGTGCCAGCAGTGAATATCGGGAGACAGATACGCAGTATTTT
length: 16; V: TRBV5-1; J: TRBJ2-3; size: once; D: TRBD2; CDR3: CASSKPRGLATDTQYF; DNA: TGCGCCAGCAGTAAACCACGGGGACTAGCGACCGATACGCAGTATTTT
length: 13; V: TRBV20-1; J: TRBJ1-2; size: NA; D: NA; CDR3: CSARVHATYGYTF; DNA: TGCAGTGCTAGAGTTCACGCGACCTATGGCTACACCTTC
length: 16; V: TRBV5-1; J: TRBJ2-1; size: NA; D: NA; CDR3: CASSLKQPLAIGEQFF; DNA: TGCGCCAGCAGCTTGAAGCAACCCCTCGCGATAGGTGAGCAGTTCTTC
length: 14; V: TRBV7-2; J: TRBJ1-2; size: few; D: NA; CDR3: CASSLEGSHYGYTF; DNA: TGTGCCAGCAGCTTAGAAGGCAGCCACTACGGCTACACCTTC
length: 14; V: TRBV7-2; J: TRBJ2-1; size: NA; D: NA; CDR3: CASSGGFSYNEQFF; DNA: TGTGCCAGCAGTGGGGGGTTCTCCTACAATGAGCAGTTCTTC
length: 14; V: TRBV7-2; J: TRBJ2-7; size: few; D: TRBD2; CDR3: CASSLAGLFYEQYF; DNA: TGTGCCAGCAGCTTAGCGGGACTATTCTACGAGCAGTACTTC
length: 14; V: TRBV20-1; J: TRBJ2-3; size: NA; D: NA; CDR3: CSARVSWDLDTQYF; DNA: TGCAGTGCTAGAGTTAGTTGGGATCTAGATACGCAGTATTTT
length: 14; V: TRBV7-2; J: TRBJ1-2; size: NA; D: TRBD1; CDR3: CASREGQAPGGYTF; DNA: TGTGCCAGCAGAGAGGGACAGGCCCCGGGCGGCTACACCTTC
length: 13; V: TRBV6-2/TRBV6-3; J: TRBJ2-1; size: few; D: NA; CDR3: CASSYRGDNEQFF; DNA: TGTGCCAGCAGTTACCGCGGGGACAATGAGCAGTTCTTC
length: 16; V: TRBV12-3/TRBV12-4; J: TRBJ2-5; size: few; D: TRBD2; CDR3: CASTLGRRGGSRTQYF; DNA: TGTGCCAGCACCCTCGGACGGCGGGGGGGGTCACGGACCCAGTACTTC
length: 14; V: TRBV6-5; J: TRBJ1-2; size: NA; D: NA; CDR3: CASSYQPGPYGYTF; DNA: TGTGCCAGCAGTTACCAGCCAGGACCCTATGGCTACACCTTC
length: 15; V: TRBV5-1; J: TRBJ1-5; size: few; D: TRBD1; CDR3: CASSLQGSSNQPQHF; DNA: TGCGCCAGCAGCCTACAGGGGAGCAGCAATCAGCCCCAGCATTTT
length: 17; V: TRBV20-1; J: TRBJ2-2; size: many; D: TRBD1; CDR3: CSAKQMTGTYNTGELFF; DNA: TGCAGTGCTAAACAAATGACAGGGACCTACAACACCGGGGAGCTGTTTTTT
length: 16; V: TRBV4-1; J: TRBJ2-3; size: NA; D: TRBD2; CDR3: CASSLGLAGEWDTQYF; DNA: TGCGCCAGCAGCCTGGGACTAGCGGGAGAGTGGGATACGCAGTATTTT
length: 13; V: TRBV2; J: TRBJ1-6; size: few; D: NA; CDR3: CASSGGANSPLHF; DNA: TGTGCCAGCAGTGGCGGTGCGAATTCACCCCTCCACTTT
length: 14; V: TRBV5-8; J: TRBJ1-5; size: few; D: NA; CDR3: CASVTLYSNQPQHF; DNA: TGTGCGAGCGTAACCCTTTATAGCAATCAGCCCCAGCATTTT
length: 12; V: TRBV20-1; J: TRBJ1-2; size: few; D: TRBD1; CDR3: CSARWQGVGYTF; DNA: TGCAGTGCTAGGTGGCAGGGGGTAGGCTACACCTTC
length: 16; V: TRBV12-3/TRBV12-4; J: TRBJ2-2; size: NA; D: TRBD2; CDR3: CASSQIGRAGTGELFF; DNA: TGTGCCAGCAGTCAGATCGGGAGGGCCGGCACCGGGGAGCTGTTTTTT
length: 16; V: TRBV6-2/TRBV6-3; J: TRBJ2-1; size: NA; D: NA; CDR3: CASSYGVVGGYNEQFF; DNA: TGTGCCAGCAGTTACGGGGTGGTTGGGGGATACAATGAGCAGTTCTTC
length: 15; V: TRBV7-2; J: TRBJ2-7; size: NA; D: TRBD1; CDR3: CASSVGTGFSYEQYF; DNA: TGTGCCAGCAGCGTAGGGACAGGGTTCTCCTACGAGCAGTACTTC
length: 14; V: TRBV20-1; J: TRBJ1-5; size: NA; D: NA; CDR3: CSAREDVSNQPQHF; DNA: TGCAGTGCTAGGGAAGACGTTAGCAATCAGCCCCAGCATTTT
length: 15; V: TRBV27; J: TRBJ2-1; size: NA; D: NA; CDR3: CASSLSPTSYNEQFF; DNA: TGTGCCAGCAGTTTATCGCCGACTAGTTACAATGAGCAGTTCTTC
length: 14; V: TRBV5-1; J: TRBJ2-7; size: NA; D: NA; CDR3: CASSSGANTIEQYF; DNA: TGCGCCAGCAGCTCAGGGGCGAATACGATCGAGCAGTACTTC
length: 16; V: TRBV20-1; J: TRBJ2-6; size: NA; D: NA; CDR3: CSARDMKGTGANVLTF; DNA: TGCAGTGCTAGAGATATGAAGGGAACTGGGGCCAACGTCCTGACTTTC
length: 19; V: TRBV4-2; J: TRBJ1-6; size: few; D: NA; CDR3: CASSQEVSWAGRNYSPLHF; DNA: TGTGCCAGCAGCCAAGAGGTTTCTTGGGCAGGACGAAACTATTCACCCCTCCACTTT